Reported below is one T cell receptor (beta chain). The data originate from a study of blood T cell repertoires in COVID-19. Study information: PBMCs, B-cell-depleted T cells, or T cells were the source of the cDNA or gDNA that made up the material.

Some clones are missing from TCRdb's copy, which holds only in-frame ones; the method was immunoSEQ multiplex PCR. The top ten clones hold under 20% of a sample with 21,000 or so clones, approximately 90% of them seen once. Germline V lookup: CDR1 MDHEN, CDR2 SYDVKM. The CDR3 runs 13 residues. The V end lost 6 bases, the J end lost 5 bases, and 14 bases lay between the germline ends. This clonotype was sampled from a man between 65 and 79 years old with active COVID-19. The chain uses TRBV28 and TRBJ2-7, with TRBD1 as a possible D gene (6 bases). Sequenced sample: peripheral blood. CDR3: CASSRQEVNEQYF. The CDR3 nucleotides are TGTGCCAGCAGCCGACAGGAGGTCAACGAGCAGTACTTC.